Listed below are T cell receptor beta chains from one sample, sequenced in a study of metastatic and nonmetastatic thyroid tumors. TCRdb re-processed the PCR reads through MiXCR. The sample comprises 13,000 or so clones, around 33% of which are singletons, and about 12% rests with the top ten. The sequenced sample consisted of tumor tissue. The receptors come from a male donor with papillary thyroid cancer or a benign thyroid nodule (not recorded which). Some clones in this sample may be carry-over from other donors' samples. CDR3s include the opening cysteine and the closing phenylalanine or tryptophan. D genes are given only for firm matches. Clone size appears in some rows only: once, few, many, or a class for an expanded clone.

D	size	J	V	CDR3	DNA
.	few	TRBJ2-7	TRBV6-1	CAGSEWGARLEQYF	TGTGCCGGCAGTGAATGGGGGGCGCGTCTCGAGCAGTACTTC
.	.	TRBJ2-2	TRBV7-3	CASSLRFLGFANTGELFF	TGTGCCAGCAGCTTAAGATTCCTGGGTTTCGCGAACACCGGGGAGCTGTTTTTT
.	few	TRBJ1-4	TRBV19	CASSQSNEKLFF	TGTGCCAGTAGTCAGTCTAATGAAAAACTGTTTTTT
TRBD1	few	TRBJ2-1	TRBV24-1	CATSDRQGPTYNEQFF	TGTGCCACCAGTGATCGACAGGGGCCAACCTACAATGAGCAGTTCTTC
TRBD2	once	TRBJ2-3	TRBV20-1	CSARYGLAGGDTQYF	TGCAGTGCTAGATACGGACTAGCGGGAGGAGATACGCAGTATTTT
.	few	TRBJ1-1	TRBV5-1	CASSLAVGVTEAFF	TGCGCCAGCAGCTTGGCGGTGGGGGTGACTGAAGCTTTCTTT
TRBD1	few	TRBJ2-7	TRBV28	CAISGRDSPHEQYF	TGTGCCATCTCCGGCCGGGACAGTCCCCACGAGCAGTACTTC
.	.	TRBJ1-1	TRBV30	CAWNGGPGAIEAFF	TGTGCCTGGAACGGGGGCCCGGGGGCAATTGAAGCTTTCTTT
TRBD1	.	TRBJ2-7	TRBV4-1	CASSVLPGQGSYEQYF	TGCGCCAGCAGCGTCCTACCGGGACAGGGTTCCTACGAGCAGTACTTC
.	.	TRBJ2-1	TRBV7-2	CANSPLGLGEQFF	TGTGCCAACAGCCCCCTGGGTCTGGGTGAGCAGTTCTTC
TRBD1	few	TRBJ2-2	TRBV12-3/TRBV12-4	CASRSDREITGELFF	TGTGCCAGCAGGTCGGACAGGGAAATCACCGGGGAGCTGTTTTTT
.	few	TRBJ1-1	TRBV6-1	CASSESRIRNTEAFF	TGTGCCAGCAGTGAAAGCCGGATCCGGAACACTGAAGCTTTCTTT
.	few	TRBJ1-2	TRBV7-8	CASSPTWIYGYTF	TGTGCCAGCAGCCCGACATGGATCTATGGCTACACCTTC
TRBD1	many	TRBJ2-5	TRBV18	CASSWAGGFQETQYF	TGTGCCAGCTCATGGGCAGGGGGTTTCCAAGAGACCCAGTACTTC
.	.	TRBJ2-3	TRBV28	CASLGHTRSTDTQYF	TGTGCCAGCTTGGGACACACCCGTAGCACAGATACGCAGTATTTT
TRBD1	few	TRBJ1-1	TRBV5-1	CASSLAAGGTEAFF	TGCGCCAGCAGCTTGGCGGCAGGGGGGACTGAAGCTTTCTTT
TRBD2	few	TRBJ2-7	TRBV11-2	CASSPLLSGRVYEQYF	TGTGCCAGCAGCCCCCTCCTTAGCGGGAGGGTCTACGAGCAGTACTTC